The following is a T cell receptor (beta chain) sequence with its context. The sample is drawn from a study of identical twins. V was cut by 0 bases and J by 4 bases, with 19 bases left in between. Germline lookup yields CDR1 SGHVS and CDR2 FQNEAQ. The CDR3 consists of 18 residues. One entry per CDR3 protein results from TCRdb running MiXCR on the 5' RACE reads. This sample has 1.5 million or so distinct CDR3 sequences, with under 35% found just once. This chain joins TRBV7-8 and TRBJ2-1; unclear D gene. This clonotype was sampled from a newborn girl in good health. Sample: cord blood. The CDR3 reads CASSLAYLGRQAYNEQFF. CDR3 sequence (DNA): TGTGCCAGCAGCTTAGCGTATTTAGGGCGGCAGGCTTACAATGAGCAGTTCTTC.